This TCR beta chain was captured in a study of blood T cells in healthy people across ages. Study outcomes and limitations: Diversity was higher, and naive CD4+ cells more numerous, in long-lived donors than in aged donors.

This clonotype was picked up a small number of times. Its antigen is not known. V was pared by 4 bases and J by 7 bases, with 11 bases of the junction left unmatched. CDR3 length: 16 amino acids. CDR1 and CDR2 (germline): ENHRY, SYGVKD. Together with a sample-barcoded 5' primer, a J-beta primer mix was included in a second PCR lasting about 6 to 11 cycles. TCRdb used MiXCR to reprocess the 5' RACE reads, holding one entry per CDR3 protein. The top ten clones hold around 23% of a sample with 600,000 or so distinct CDR3 sequences, around 48% of them seen once. The chain links TRBV10-3 to TRBJ2-3; 10 bases agree with TRBD1. The specimen was blood. The clonotype was recovered from a man at least 80 years old in good health. CDR3: CAISAFRDRGSNTQYF. The CDR3, as DNA: TGTGCCATCAGTGCCTTCCGGGACAGGGGAAGTAATACGCAGTATTTT.